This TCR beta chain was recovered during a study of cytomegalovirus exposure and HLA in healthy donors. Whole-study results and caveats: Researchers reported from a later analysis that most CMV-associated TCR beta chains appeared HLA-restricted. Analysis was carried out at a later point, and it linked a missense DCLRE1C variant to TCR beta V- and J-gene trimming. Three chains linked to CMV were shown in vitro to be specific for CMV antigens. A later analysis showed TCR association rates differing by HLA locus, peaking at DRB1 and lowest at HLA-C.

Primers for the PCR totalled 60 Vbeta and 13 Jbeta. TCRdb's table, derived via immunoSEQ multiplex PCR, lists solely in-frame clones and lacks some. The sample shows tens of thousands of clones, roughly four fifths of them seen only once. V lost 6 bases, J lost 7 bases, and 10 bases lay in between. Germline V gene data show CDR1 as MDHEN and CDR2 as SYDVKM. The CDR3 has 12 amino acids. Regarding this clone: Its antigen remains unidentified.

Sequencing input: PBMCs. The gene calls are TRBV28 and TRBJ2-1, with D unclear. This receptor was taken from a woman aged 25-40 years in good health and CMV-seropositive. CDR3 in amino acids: CASRILSNEQFF. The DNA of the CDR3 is TGTGCCAGCAGAATCCTTAGTAATGAGCAGTTCTTC.